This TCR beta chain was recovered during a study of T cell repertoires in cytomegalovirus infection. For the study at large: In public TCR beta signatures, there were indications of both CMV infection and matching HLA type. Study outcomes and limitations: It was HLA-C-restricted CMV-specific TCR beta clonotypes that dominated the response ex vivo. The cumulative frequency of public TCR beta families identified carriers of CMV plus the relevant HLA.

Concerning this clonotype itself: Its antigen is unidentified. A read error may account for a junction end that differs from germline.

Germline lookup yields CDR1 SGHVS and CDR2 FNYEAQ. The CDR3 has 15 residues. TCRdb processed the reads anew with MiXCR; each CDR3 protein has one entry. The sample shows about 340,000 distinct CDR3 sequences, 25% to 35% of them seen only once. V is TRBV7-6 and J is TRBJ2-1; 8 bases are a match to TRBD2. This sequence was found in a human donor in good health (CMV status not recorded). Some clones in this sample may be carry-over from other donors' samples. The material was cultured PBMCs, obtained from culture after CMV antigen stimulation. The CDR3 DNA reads TGTGCTAGCAGCCGAATAGCGGGAAAGGAGAATGAGCAGTTCTTC. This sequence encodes CASSRIAGKENEQFF.